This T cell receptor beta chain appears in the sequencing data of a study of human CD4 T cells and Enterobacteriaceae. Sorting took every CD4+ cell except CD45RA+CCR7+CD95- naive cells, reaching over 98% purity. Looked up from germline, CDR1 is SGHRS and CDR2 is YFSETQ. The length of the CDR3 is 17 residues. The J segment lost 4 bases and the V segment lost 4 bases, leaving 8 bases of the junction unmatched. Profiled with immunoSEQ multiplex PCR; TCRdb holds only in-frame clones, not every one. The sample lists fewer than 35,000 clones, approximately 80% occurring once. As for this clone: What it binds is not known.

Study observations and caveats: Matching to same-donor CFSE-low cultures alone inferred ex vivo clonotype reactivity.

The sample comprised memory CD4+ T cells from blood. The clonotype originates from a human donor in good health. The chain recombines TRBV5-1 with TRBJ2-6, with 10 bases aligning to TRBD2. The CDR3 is CASSTLAGVRGANVLTF. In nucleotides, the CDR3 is TGCGCCAGCAGCACCCTAGCGGGAGTAAGGGGGGCCAACGTCCTGACTTTC.